This is a list of T cell receptor beta chains from one sample in a study of Graves' ophthalmopathy and Graves' hyperthyroidism. MiXCR, run by TCRdb on the multiplex PCR reads, gives a single entry per CDR3 protein. The table lists around 670,000 distinct CDR3 sequences, approximately 40% of them singletons. Material: peripheral blood. Receptors were obtained from an adult man with Graves' ophthalmopathy. Both conserved end residues are part of each CDR3. A D gene is named only where the DNA matches it firmly. Clone size is stated in some rows and not others, as once, few, many or a class when expanded.

V gene,clone size,D gene,J gene,CDR3 protein,CDR3 DNA
TRBV15,many,NA,TRBJ2-7,CATSRDGQTYEQYF,TGTGCCACCAGCAGAGATGGCCAAACGTACGAGCAGTACTTC
TRBV24-1,many,TRBD1,TRBJ1-5,CATSDPGTGGGQPQHF,TGTGCCACCAGTGACCCAGGGACAGGGGGCGGTCAGCCCCAGCATTTT
TRBV20-1,NA,TRBD1,TRBJ2-7,CSANTGAHEQYF,TGCAGTGCCAACACAGGGGCCCACGAGCAGTACTTC
TRBV24-1,NA,NA,TRBJ2-5,CASALGVSWETQYF,TGTGCCAGCGCCCTGGGGGTGTCATGGGAGACCCAGTACTTC
TRBV7-3,NA,NA,TRBJ2-7,CASSLHQGSYEQYF,TGTGCCAGCAGCTTACATCAGGGCTCCTACGAGCAGTACTTC
TRBV10-2,many,NA,TRBJ1-1,CASSESPGDIEAFF,TGCGCCAGCAGTGAGTCACCAGGGGATATTGAAGCTTTCTTT
TRBV25-1,NA,TRBD1,TRBJ2-2,CASGGKSTGELFF,TGTGCGTCAGGGGGCAAGAGCACCGGGGAGCTGTTTTTT
TRBV10-2,once,NA,TRBJ1-1,CASSDGGGEAFF,TGCGCCAGCAGTGATGGGGGGGGCGAAGCTTTCTTT
TRBV9,many,TRBD1,TRBJ2-5,CASSVEDEGATWETQYF,TGTGCCAGCAGCGTAGAGGATGAGGGGGCTACTTGGGAGACCCAGTACTTC
TRBV6-6,many,NA,TRBJ1-1,CASSFKTPNTEAFF,TGTGCCAGCAGCTTTAAGACACCGAACACTGAAGCTTTCTTT
TRBV25-1,NA,TRBD1,TRBJ1-6,CASSYDRVGSPLHF,TGTGCCAGCAGTTATGACAGGGTCGGGTCACCCCTCCACTTT
TRBV2,NA,NA,TRBJ2-5,CASSLPAVQETQYF,TGTGCCAGCTCCCTACCCGCAGTACAAGAGACCCAGTACTTC
TRBV10-2,NA,NA,TRBJ1-6,CASTGGGGLNSPLHF,TGCGCCAGCACCGGAGGGGGGGGGCTAAATTCACCCCTCCACTTT
TRBV7-2,few,NA,TRBJ2-5,CASSRQDKTKGETQYF,TGTGCCAGCAGCCGACAGGACAAGACAAAGGGAGAGACCCAGTACTTC
TRBV10-3,NA,TRBD2,TRBJ2-7,CAISRGVEDYEQYF,TGTGCCATCAGTCGGGGGGTCGAAGACTACGAGCAGTACTTC
TRBV29-1,many,NA,TRBJ2-5,CSVDRNVQETQYF,TGCAGCGTTGACCGCAACGTCCAAGAGACCCAGTACTTC
TRBV7-9,many,NA,TRBJ1-2,CASSVGDYGYTF,TGTGCCAGCAGCGTAGGGGATTATGGCTACACCTTC
TRBV7-9,many,NA,TRBJ1-4,CASSDTQGRDNEKLFF,TGTGCCAGCAGCGATACACAAGGGAGAGATAATGAAAAACTGTTTTTT
TRBV20-1,NA,NA,TRBJ2-7,CSARDDRRSSYEQYF,TGCAGTGCTAGAGACGACAGGAGGAGCTCCTACGAGCAGTACTTC
TRBV29-1,NA,TRBD1,TRBJ1-1,CSVVVGQGIGVGSEAFF,TGCAGCGTTGTCGTGGGACAGGGGATAGGGGTTGGTTCTGAAGCTTTCTTT
TRBV2,NA,TRBD2,TRBJ2-5,CARDLAGETQYF,TGTGCTAGAGACCTAGCGGGAGAGACCCAGTACTTC
TRBV29-1,NA,TRBD1,TRBJ2-7,CSVDGTVLYEQYF,TGCAGCGTTGACGGGACAGTCCTCTACGAGCAGTACTTC
TRBV7-9,few,NA,TRBJ2-2,CASSPGNGRAGELFF,TGTGCCAGCAGCCCGGGCAACGGTCGAGCCGGGGAGCTGTTTTTT
TRBV19,few,NA,TRBJ2-7,CASSPSQSGTLYNEQYF,TGTGCCAGTAGTCCGAGCCAATCCGGGACACTTTATAACGAGCAGTACTTC
TRBV2,NA,NA,TRBJ2-7,CASRGRGTTYEQYF,TGTGCCAGCAGGGGAAGGGGGACCACCTACGAGCAGTACTTC
TRBV15,NA,TRBD1,TRBJ2-3,CATSRETRQGLSTDTQYF,TGTGCCACCAGCAGAGAGACTCGACAGGGGCTGAGCACAGATACGCAGTATTTT
TRBV25-1,many,TRBD1,TRBJ1-2,CASRDRESPGGYTF,TGTGCCAGCAGGGACAGGGAGAGTCCCGGGGGCTACACCTTC
TRBV25-1,once,TRBD1,TRBJ2-6,CASSSYRGIGSGANVLTF,TGTGCCAGCAGTTCCTACAGGGGGATAGGTTCTGGGGCCAACGTCCTGACTTTC
TRBV19,NA,NA,TRBJ1-5,CASSIQGNTLHF,TGTGCCAGTAGTATCCAGGGTAACACTTTGCATTTT
TRBV29-1,many,NA,TRBJ2-7,CSVWRRTAPTYEQYF,TGCAGCGTTTGGCGGAGGACAGCCCCCACCTACGAGCAGTACTTC
TRBV2,few,TRBD1,TRBJ2-7,CASSQPPRDRGAGEQYF,TGTGCCAGCAGTCAACCACCCCGGGACAGGGGTGCGGGCGAGCAGTACTTC
TRBV10-3,once,NA,TRBJ1-5,CAISWTANQPQHF,TGTGCCATCAGTTGGACTGCAAATCAGCCCCAGCATTTT
TRBV7-2,NA,NA,TRBJ2-3,CASEDRGATDTQYF,TGTGCCAGCGAGGACCGCGGGGCCACAGATACGCAGTATTTT
TRBV4-1,many,NA,TRBJ2-5,CASSGRDGGQYF,TGCGCCAGCAGCGGACGGGACGGCGGCCAGTACTTC
TRBV25-1,NA,NA,TRBJ1-6,CASSGACRDNSPLHF,TGTGCCAGCAGTGGTGCCTGCCGGGATAATTCACCCCTCCACTTT
TRBV24-1,many,TRBD1,TRBJ2-7,CATSDGTGGHSYEQYF,TGTGCCACCAGTGATGGGACAGGGGGACACTCCTACGAGCAGTACTTC
TRBV9,once,NA,TRBJ2-7,CASSVVSGTEQYF,TGTGCCAGCAGCGTAGTCTCAGGGACCGAGCAGTACTTC
TRBV11-2,few,NA,TRBJ1-5,CASSLDKGKHQPQHF,TGTGCCAGCAGCTTAGACAAGGGGAAGCATCAGCCCCAGCATTTT
TRBV20-1,NA,NA,TRBJ2-7,CSALTQRSSSYEQYF,TGCAGTGCCCTAACCCAGCGGAGCTCCTCCTACGAGCAGTACTTC
TRBV24-1,many,NA,TRBJ1-1,CATRVGTHTEAFF,TGTGCCACCAGGGTGGGGACGCACACTGAAGCTTTCTTT
TRBV10-3,many,TRBD1,TRBJ2-7,CATHRGQSSYEQYF,TGTGCCACTCACAGGGGGCAATCCTCCTACGAGCAGTACTTC
TRBV7-9,NA,NA,TRBJ2-6,CASSQELSGANVLTF,TGCGCCAGCAGCCAAGAGCTCTCTGGGGCCAACGTCCTGACTTTC
TRBV7-9,few,NA,TRBJ1-5,CASRAANQPQHF,TGTGCCAGCCGGGCCGCTAATCAGCCCCAGCATTTT
TRBV29-1,many,NA,TRBJ1-5,CSVGGGDQPQHF,TGCAGCGTTGGGGGGGGCGACCAGCCCCAGCATTTT
TRBV5-5,many,TRBD1,TRBJ1-2,CASSQGTANGYTF,TGTGCCAGCAGCCAGGGGACAGCGAATGGCTACACCTTC
TRBV25-1,NA,NA,TRBJ1-2,CASSFDRSNYGYTF,TGTGCCAGCAGTTTCGACAGGTCCAACTATGGCTACACCTTC
TRBV11-2,many,NA,TRBJ2-5,CASSQLAGAMETQYF,TGTGCCAGCAGCCAGCTAGCAGGGGCAATGGAGACCCAGTACTTC
TRBV25-1,NA,TRBD1,TRBJ2-5,CASSHTSGTGETQYF,TGTGCCAGCAGTCACACTTCCGGGACAGGGGAGACCCAGTACTTC
TRBV19,NA,NA,TRBJ2-7,CASSNQEPPYEQYF,TGTGCCAGTAGTAACCAGGAGCCCCCCTACGAGCAGTACTTC
TRBV20-1,once,TRBD2,TRBJ2-7,CSAGEGVSAYEQYF,TGCAGTGCTGGGGAGGGTGTTTCGGCCTACGAGCAGTACTTC
TRBV2,NA,NA,TRBJ2-3,CARAEISTDTQYF,TGTGCCCGCGCGGAGATTAGCACAGATACGCAGTATTTT
TRBV7-9,many,NA,TRBJ2-2,CASDVRVIGELFF,TGTGCCAGCGATGTCAGGGTGATCGGGGAGCTGTTTTTT
TRBV25-1,once,NA,TRBJ2-5,CASSDSAGRQETQYF,TGTGCCAGCAGTGATAGTGCCGGGCGTCAAGAGACCCAGTACTTC
TRBV6-1,NA,NA,TRBJ2-7,CASMRGRELDEQYF,TGTGCCAGCATGAGGGGGCGGGAACTGGACGAGCAGTACTTC
TRBV5-4,NA,NA,TRBJ2-7,CASSATPRGESYEQYF,TGTGCCAGCAGCGCAACGCCCAGGGGAGAATCCTACGAGCAGTACTTC
TRBV2,few,TRBD1,TRBJ2-6,CASTSGGRGKTGANVLTF,TGTGCCAGCACTTCAGGGGGCAGGGGGAAAACTGGGGCCAACGTCCTGACTTTC
TRBV2,NA,TRBD1,TRBJ1-2,CAPQTGGDGYTF,TGTGCGCCGCAGACAGGGGGCGATGGCTACACCTTC
TRBV5-1,many,TRBD1,TRBJ2-2,CASSFLGQGDTGELFF,TGCGCCAGCAGCTTCCTGGGACAGGGCGACACCGGGGAGCTGTTTTTT